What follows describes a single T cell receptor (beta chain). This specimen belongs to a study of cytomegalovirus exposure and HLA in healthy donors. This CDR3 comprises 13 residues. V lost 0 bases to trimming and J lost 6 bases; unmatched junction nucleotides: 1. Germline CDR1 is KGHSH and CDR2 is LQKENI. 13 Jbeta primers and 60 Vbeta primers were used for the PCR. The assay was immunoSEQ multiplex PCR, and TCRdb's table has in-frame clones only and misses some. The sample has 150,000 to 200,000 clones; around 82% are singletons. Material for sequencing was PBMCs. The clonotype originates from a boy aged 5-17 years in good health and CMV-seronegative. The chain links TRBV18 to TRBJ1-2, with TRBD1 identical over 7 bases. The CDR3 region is CASSPPGQHGYTF. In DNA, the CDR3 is TGTGCCAGCTCACCACCGGGACAGCATGGCTACACCTTC.